This T cell receptor beta chain was recovered during a study of CD8 T cells in Susac syndrome. The ends were cut back, 5 bases at V and 2 bases at J, with 15 bases in the middle. This CDR3 is 14 amino acids long. Germline loops: CDR1 GTSNPN, CDR2 SVGIG (reference sequence). It was negative isolation that provided the CD8+ and CD4+ T cells, whereas TEMRA cells were enriched by FACS. It was with random hexamers that 0.5 to 1 ug RNA was reverse transcribed. Each CDR3 protein is one row after TCRdb ran MiXCR on the immunoSEQ multiplex PCR reads. The sample includes about 300,000 distinct CDR3 sequences, 85% of them seen just once.

The V call is TRBV30, the J call TRBJ2-5, with a possible D match to TRBD2 (6 bases). The sequence was obtained from a human donor with multiple sclerosis. Sequenced input: CD8+ T cells from PBMCs. The CDR3 protein is CAWGAGRAQETQYF. CDR3 DNA: TGTGCCTGGGGGGCGGGGCGGGCACAAGAGACCCAGTACTTC. The entire variable domain, with the rest obtained from reference TRBV30 and TRBJ2-5, is as follows: SQTIHQWPATLVQPVGSPLSLECTVEGTSNPNLYWYRQAAGRGLQLLFYSVGIGQISSEVPQNLSASRPQDRQFILSSKKLLLSDSGFYLCAWGAGRAQETQYFGPGTRLLVL.